The rows below give T cell receptor beta chains drawn from one sample of a study of blood T cell repertoires in COVID-19. Sequencing used immunoSEQ multiplex PCR; TCRdb keeps in-frame clones, though not all of them. The table shows about 220,000 clones, with 87% occurring only once. Sequenced: peripheral blood. These receptors were taken from a man between 35 and 55 years old with active or convalescent COVID-19. CDR3s include the opening cysteine and the closing phenylalanine or tryptophan. D genes are given only for firm matches. Only part of the rows carry a size: once, few, many, or a class if the clone is expanded.

V	J	D	size	DNA	CDR3
TRBV30	TRBJ1-2	-	once	TGTGCCTGGAGTCTCCAGGGTCACTATGGCTACACCTTC	CAWSLQGHYGYTF
TRBV5-6	TRBJ2-7	-	-	TGTGCCAGCAGCTTGTTGGTGAGCTACGAGCAGTACTTC	CASSLLVSYEQYF
TRBV30	TRBJ1-2	-	-	TGTGCCTGGAACCTCATCGGGGTCGGATATGGCTACACCTTC	CAWNLIGVGYGYTF
TRBV19	TRBJ2-7	-	-	TGTGCCAGTAGTATATCCCTGGACATCGGCTACGAGCAGTACTTC	CASSISLDIGYEQYF
TRBV19	TRBJ2-1	TRBD2	-	TGTGCCAGTAGTATGGGACTAGCGGGACCGTACAATGAGCAGTTCTTC	CASSMGLAGPYNEQFF
TRBV9	TRBJ2-7	-	-	TGTGCCAGCAGCGTAGGGACAGCGAGCTCCTACGAGCAGTACTTC	CASSVGTASSYEQYF
TRBV5-1	TRBJ2-7	TRBD2	-	TGCGCCAGCAGCTCCTCGGGCGGGAGGGCCCACGAGCAGTACTTC	CASSSSGGRAHEQYF
TRBV12-3/TRBV12-4	TRBJ2-7	TRBD1	once	TGTGCCAGCAGTTCGAGGGGGACAGACGAGCAGTACTTC	CASSSRGTDEQYF
TRBV6-1	TRBJ2-5	TRBD1	-	TGTGCCAGCAGTGAAGCGACAGGGTGGTCGGAGACCCAGTACTTC	CASSEATGWSETQYF
TRBV6-1	TRBJ1-1	-	-	TGTGCCAGCAGTGAAGGGAACAGAGACTACCTCTACCGGATGAACACTGAAGCTTTCTTT	CASSEGNRDYLYRMNTEAFF
TRBV24-1	TRBJ2-2	TRBD1	-	TGTGCCACCCTAGGGACAGGTAACACCGGGGAGCTGTTTTTT	CATLGTGNTGELFF
TRBV27	TRBJ2-7	TRBD1	-	TGTGCCAGCAGACCGACAGGGGGCTACGAGCAGTACTTC	CASRPTGGYEQYF
TRBV28	TRBJ2-1	TRBD2	-	TGTGCCAGCAGAAGTACTAGCGGGGGGGGTGAGCAGTTCTTC	CASRSTSGGGEQFF
TRBV5-4	TRBJ1-2	-	-	TGTGCCAGCAGCTTATACTTACAGGGAAACTATGGCTACACCTTC	CASSLYLQGNYGYTF
TRBV5-4	TRBJ2-7	-	-	TGTGCCAGCAGCTTGGACAGGGGAGGCGACGAGCAGTACTTC	CASSLDRGGDEQYF